This T cell receptor beta chain appears in the sequencing data of a study of Graves' ophthalmopathy and Graves' hyperthyroidism. Whole-study results and caveats: Blood contained most expanded thyroid clonotypes exceeding 0.001 frequency.

This clonotype was detected many times. The antigen remains unidentified. Donors with ophthalmopathy: moderate-to-severe activity, CAS ≥3, NOSPECS ≥4, duration under 3 months. Patients were diagnosed from clinical symptoms, serum thyroxine, TRAb, thyroid ultrasound and orbital computed tomography. V lost 5 bases and J lost 7; bases outside the gene matches: 2. The CDR3 is made up of 11 amino acids. The V gene's germline CDR1 is MNHEY and CDR2 SVGAGI. The authors amplified TCR beta CDR3 regions, and they did so from RNA transcripts for repertoire sequencing. Following a first-round RT-PCR that used HTBI primers, a second-round multiplex PCR was carried out. TCRdb passed the multiplex PCR reads through MiXCR, listing each CDR3 protein once. In the table there are 350,000 or so distinct CDR3 sequences, around a sixth of which are singletons.

This sequence originates from an adult man with Graves' ophthalmopathy. The chain has TRBV6-5 and TRBJ2-7; 7 nucleotides match TRBD2. Sequenced input: peripheral blood. The chain's CDR3 is CASSRGEEQYF. The CDR3 DNA sequence: TGTGCCAGCAGTCGGGGGGAGGAGCAGTACTTC.